This is a list of T cell receptor beta chains from one sample in a study of T cells in Graves' hyperthyroidism and ophthalmopathy. Each CDR3 protein is one row after TCRdb ran MiXCR on the multiplex PCR reads. The repertoire consists of roughly 570,000 distinct CDR3 sequences, with 35% to 55% occurring once and the leading ten covering more than 7%. Sequencing was done on a sample of peripheral blood or thyroid tissue (not recorded which). Every receptor here comes from a woman under 30 with Graves' hyperthyroidism. Both conserved end residues are part of each CDR3. A D gene is named only where the DNA matches it firmly. Some rows mark clone size as missing; the rest say once, few, many or name a class of expanded clone.

DNA	CDR3	length	J	size	V	D
TGTGCCAGCAGCCTGCAGACAGGGGGCTGGGAGCAGTACTTC	CASSLQTGGWEQYF	14	TRBJ2-7	many	TRBV11-3	TRBD1
TGCAGTGCCTCGGGGACTGAAGCTTTCTTT	CSASGTEAFF	10	TRBJ1-1	NA	TRBV20-1	NA
TGTGCCAGCAGCTTCGATGGTCTCGGCTCTGGGGCCAACGTCCTGACTTTC	CASSFDGLGSGANVLTF	17	TRBJ2-6	many	TRBV5-6	NA
TGCAGTGCTTGGGACTTCCAACAAAGAGATCAGCCCCAGCATTTT	CSAWDFQQRDQPQHF	15	TRBJ1-5	NA	TRBV20-1	NA
TGTGCTAGTGGTTTGGCCCAAGGACAGGGGTACGAGCAGTACTTC	CASGLAQGQGYEQYF	15	TRBJ2-7	many	TRBV12-5	TRBD1
TGCAGCGTTGACAGGGGCCAGCCCCGGTACTTC	CSVDRGQPRYF	11	TRBJ2-5	NA	TRBV29-1	NA
TGTGCCAGCAGCAAAGGACAGGGCGGGACTGAAGCTTTCTTT	CASSKGQGGTEAFF	14	TRBJ1-1	many	TRBV11-3	TRBD1
TGCGCCAGCCGCGAGCGAAGGGGCAGGCGAGATCAGCCCCAGCATTTT	CASRERRGRRDQPQHF	16	TRBJ1-5	NA	TRBV10-2	NA
TGCAGCGTTGAAGTCGGCCTTATCCAAGAGACCCAGTACTTC	CSVEVGLIQETQYF	14	TRBJ2-5	many	TRBV29-1	NA
TGTGCCAGCAGCGTAGGAGGACTAGCGGGACAATTCTATGGCTACACCTTC	CASSVGGLAGQFYGYTF	17	TRBJ1-2	NA	TRBV9	NA
TGTGCCTCCTTCGGCCTAGCGGAGCCGAACACCGGGGAGCTGTTTTTT	CASFGLAEPNTGELFF	16	TRBJ2-2	few	TRBV19	TRBD2
TGTGCCAGCAGCCAACAGGGGGGGATATACGAGCAGTACTTC	CASSQQGGIYEQYF	14	TRBJ2-7	NA	TRBV7-9	NA
TGTGCCAGCAGCCCCCGGGGTATACTGACCTACGAGCATTTT	CASSPRGILTYEHF	14	TRBJ1-5	NA	TRBV7-2	NA
TGTGCCACCAGCAGAGCTCAGGGGAGGAATCAGCCCCAGCATTTT	CATSRAQGRNQPQHF	15	TRBJ1-5	once	TRBV15	NA
TGCAGTGCTAGACCGTTGGGGGGGCAAGAGACCCAGTACTTC	CSARPLGGQETQYF	14	TRBJ2-5	NA	TRBV20-1	TRBD2
TGTGCCGGACAGGCCCCCTATGGCTACACCTTT	CAGQAPYGYTF	11	TRBJ1-2	NA	TRBV6-1	TRBD1
TGTGCCACCAGTGTAGCAGATTCTAGCACAGATACGCAGTACTTC	CATSVADSSTDTQYF	15	TRBJ2-5	NA	TRBV24-1	NA
TGTGCCAGCAGTCTGCTGAAGACCACAGATACGCAGTATTTT	CASSLLKTTDTQYF	14	TRBJ2-3	NA	TRBV2	NA